The clone carrying this T cell receptor beta chain came up once. These data originate in a study of blood T cell repertoires in COVID-19. In the study overall: Sample material is recorded as cDNA or gDNA derived from T cells, B-cell-depleted T cells, or PBMCs.

The CDR3 spans 17 residues. Trimming cost V 5 bases and J 4 bases; bases outside gene matches: 11. Per the germline V gene, CDR1 is MDHEN and CDR2 is SYDVKM. Repertoires were generated with immunoSEQ multiplex PCR, while TCRdb's copy carries only in-frame clones and drops some. The sample contains some 350,000 clones, around 90% of which appear only once. V and J are TRBV28 and TRBJ1-5; 10 bases agree with TRBD1. Sequences were obtained from peripheral blood. The clonotype was recovered from a woman in her 30s with COVID-19, enrolled during active disease. In DNA form, the CDR3 reads TGTGCCAGCAGTCGGACGACAGGGGGCTCTGGTAATCAGCCCCAGCATTTT. Translation gives CASSRTTGGSGNQPQHF.